These T cell receptor beta chains were read from a single sample in a study of graft-versus-host responses after intestinal transplantation. Profiling relied on immunoSEQ multiplex PCR, and the TCRdb table lists in-frame clones only, not all of them. The sample includes a few thousand clones, 65% to 75% of them seen just once. The material sequenced was PBMCs, taken approximately 540 days after intestinal transplant. The receptors were gathered from a human patient who received an intestinal transplant, so some T cells may come from the graft donor. CDR3s include the opening cysteine and the closing phenylalanine or tryptophan. D genes are given only for firm matches. Size values are once, few and many counts, or a class for expanded clones, and some rows have none.

clone_size: few; j_call: TRBJ1-1; v_call: TRBV18; d_call: NA; cdr3_aa: CASSPPDTWGTEAFF; cdr3_nt: TGTGCCAGCTCACCACCGGACACCTGGGGCACTGAAGCTTTCTTT
clone_size: NA; j_call: TRBJ2-1; v_call: TRBV9; d_call: TRBD2; cdr3_aa: CASSARMGGDGEQFF; cdr3_nt: TGTGCCAGCAGCGCCCGAATGGGGGGGGATGGTGAGCAGTTCTTC
clone_size: NA; j_call: TRBJ2-1; v_call: TRBV2; d_call: NA; cdr3_aa: CATMKIPVQGSYNEQFF; cdr3_nt: TGTGCCACGATGAAAATCCCGGTACAGGGCTCCTACAATGAGCAGTTCTTC
clone_size: NA; j_call: TRBJ2-7; v_call: TRBV9; d_call: NA; cdr3_aa: CASSVAAFTYEQYF; cdr3_nt: TGTGCCAGCAGCGTAGCAGCTTTCACCTACGAGCAGTACTTC
clone_size: NA; j_call: TRBJ2-7; v_call: TRBV2; d_call: NA; cdr3_aa: CASSAPGLPDEQYF; cdr3_nt: TGTGCCAGCAGTGCCCCAGGACTTCCGGACGAGCAGTACTTC
clone_size: large; j_call: TRBJ2-3; v_call: TRBV14; d_call: NA; cdr3_aa: CASSPPSTDTQYF; cdr3_nt: TGTGCCAGCAGCCCCCCCAGCACAGATACGCAGTATTTT
clone_size: NA; j_call: TRBJ2-2; v_call: TRBV7-6; d_call: TRBD2; cdr3_aa: CASSLPSGGASNTGELFF; cdr3_nt: TGTGCCAGCAGCTTACCTAGCGGGGGGGCGTCGAACACCGGGGAGCTGTTTTTT
clone_size: NA; j_call: TRBJ1-2; v_call: TRBV30; d_call: TRBD1; cdr3_aa: CAWSLDREYGYTF; cdr3_nt: TGTGCCTGGAGCCTGGACAGGGAGTATGGCTACACCTTC
clone_size: NA; j_call: TRBJ2-2; v_call: TRBV11-3; d_call: NA; cdr3_aa: CASSLEEGTVRNTGELFF; cdr3_nt: TGTGCCAGCAGCTTAGAGGAGGGGACAGTAAGGAACACCGGGGAGCTGTTTTTT
clone_size: few; j_call: TRBJ1-1; v_call: TRBV5-3; d_call: NA; cdr3_aa: CASSQDGEKAFF; cdr3_nt: TGCGCCAGCAGCCAAGATGGAGAAAAAGCTTTCTTT
clone_size: few; j_call: TRBJ2-5; v_call: TRBV4-3; d_call: TRBD2; cdr3_aa: CASSHARGGPETQYF; cdr3_nt: TGCGCCAGCAGCCACGCGCGGGGGGGCCCAGAGACCCAGTACTTC
clone_size: once; j_call: TRBJ2-5; v_call: TRBV6-1; d_call: TRBD2; cdr3_aa: CASSGLAGEQETQYF; cdr3_nt: TGTGCCAGCAGCGGTCTAGCGGGGGAGCAAGAGACCCAGTACTTC
clone_size: NA; j_call: TRBJ2-2; v_call: TRBV4-3; d_call: NA; cdr3_aa: CASSQDTGFTTGELFF; cdr3_nt: TGCGCCAGCAGCCAAGACACAGGCTTTACAACCGGGGAGCTGTTTTTT
clone_size: NA; j_call: TRBJ2-2; v_call: TRBV11-3; d_call: NA; cdr3_aa: CASSLIEAGELFF; cdr3_nt: TGTGCCAGCAGCTTAATAGAGGCCGGGGAGCTGTTTTTT
clone_size: once; j_call: TRBJ1-2; v_call: TRBV6-4; d_call: NA; cdr3_aa: CASSYRAGNYGYTF; cdr3_nt: TGTGCCAGCAGTTACAGGGCGGGAAACTATGGCTACACCTTC
clone_size: NA; j_call: TRBJ1-1; v_call: TRBV6-1; d_call: NA; cdr3_aa: CASNTMNTEAFF; cdr3_nt: TGTGCCAGCAATACGATGAACACTGAAGCTTTCTTT